This T cell receptor (beta chain) was identified during a study of OX40 agonist ivuxolimab in advanced cancers. Libraries were prepared by immunoSEQ multiplex PCR; TCRdb keeps only in-frame clonotypes and omits some of them. Found here are approximately 81,000 clones, 88% of them singletons; the top ten hold approximately 0.47%. As concerns this clone: Antigen specificity is unknown.

The study's findings and limits: Compared with others, partial responders at 0.1-3.0 mg/kg displayed clonal expansion among the lowest.

The CDR3 is made up of 14 amino acids. Between the trimmed V and J ends, which lost 2 bases and 4 bases, there was a span of 9 bases. The V gene's germline CDR1 is KGHSH and CDR2 LQKENI. This chain links TRBV18 with TRBJ2-1; unclear D gene. The TCR sequence derives from an adult with an advanced solid tumor such as melanoma, head and neck, liver or kidney cancer. The specimen was CD4+ or CD8+ T cells sorted from blood, collected in a trial of the OX40 agonist ivuxolimab. The CDR3 nucleotides are TGTGCCAGCTCACCAACCACTGGATACAATGAGCAGTTCTTC. Translating gives CASSPTTGYNEQFF.